This section outlines one T cell receptor (beta chain) sequence together with its context. The antigen is unknown. This entry belongs to a study of T-cell memory formation after mild COVID-19. V lost 1 base and J lost 2, with 5 bases in between. CDR1 is LGHNA and CDR2 is YSLEER in the germline V gene. The CDR3 spans 14 residues. Study outcomes and limitations: Second-wave clones with a day 37 peak had unconfirmed SARS-CoV-2 specificity. Clones that shrank (day 15 to 85) were balanced CD4/CD8, whereas later expanders leaned CD4+.

TCRdb fed the 5' RACE reads into MiXCR, producing one record per CDR3 protein. The table lists approximately 88,000 distinct CDR3 sequences, around a quarter of them singletons. This clonotype originated in a man between 18 and 29 years old who had mild COVID-19 (a few samples of this study predate the infection). Cell type and time point are not known. Sequencing was done on a sample of PBMCs or a T cell subset sorted from them (not recorded which). J is TRBJ2-2 and V is TRBV4-3; D unresolved. In DNA, the CDR3 is TGCGCCAGCAGCCAAGGACGCAACACCGGGGAGCTGTTTTTT. Translation gives CASSQGRNTGELFF.